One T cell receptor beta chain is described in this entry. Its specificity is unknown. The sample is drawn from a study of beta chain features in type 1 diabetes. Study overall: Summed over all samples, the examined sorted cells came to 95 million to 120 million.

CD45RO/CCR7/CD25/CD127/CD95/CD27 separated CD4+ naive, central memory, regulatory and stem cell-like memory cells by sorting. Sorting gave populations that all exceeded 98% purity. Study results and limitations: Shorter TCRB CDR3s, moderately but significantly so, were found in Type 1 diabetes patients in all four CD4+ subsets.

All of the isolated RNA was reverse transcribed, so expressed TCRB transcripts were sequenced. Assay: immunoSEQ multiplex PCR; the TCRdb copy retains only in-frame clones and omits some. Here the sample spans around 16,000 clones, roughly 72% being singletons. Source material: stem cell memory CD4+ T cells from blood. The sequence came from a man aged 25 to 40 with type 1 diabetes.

The CDR3: CASSNRTGVSTDTQYF. DNA of the CDR3: TGTGCCAGCAGCAACAGGACAGGGGTTAGCACAGATACGCAGTATTTT. The chain recombines TRBV21-1 with TRBJ2-3; TRBD1 is the table's D call, not checked against the DNA. TRBV21-1 represents a pseudogene. The CDR3 length is 16 residues.